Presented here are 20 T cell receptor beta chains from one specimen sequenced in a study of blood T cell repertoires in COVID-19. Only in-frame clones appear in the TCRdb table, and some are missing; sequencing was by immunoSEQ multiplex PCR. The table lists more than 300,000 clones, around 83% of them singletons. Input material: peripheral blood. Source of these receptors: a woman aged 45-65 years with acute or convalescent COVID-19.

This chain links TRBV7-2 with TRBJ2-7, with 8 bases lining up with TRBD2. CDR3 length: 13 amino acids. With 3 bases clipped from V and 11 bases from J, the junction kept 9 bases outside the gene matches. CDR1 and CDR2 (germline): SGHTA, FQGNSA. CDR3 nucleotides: TGTGCCAGCAGCTTCGGAGGGGAACTAGCGGAGTACTTC. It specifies CASSFGGELAEYF.

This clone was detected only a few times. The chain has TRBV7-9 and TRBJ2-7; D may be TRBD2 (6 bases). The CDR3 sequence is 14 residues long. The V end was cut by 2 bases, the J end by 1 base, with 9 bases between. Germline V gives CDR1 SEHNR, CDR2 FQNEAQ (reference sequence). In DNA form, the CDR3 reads TGTGCCAGCAGCTTATCGCTAGCGTCCTACGAGCAGTACGTC. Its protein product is CASSLSLASYEQYV.

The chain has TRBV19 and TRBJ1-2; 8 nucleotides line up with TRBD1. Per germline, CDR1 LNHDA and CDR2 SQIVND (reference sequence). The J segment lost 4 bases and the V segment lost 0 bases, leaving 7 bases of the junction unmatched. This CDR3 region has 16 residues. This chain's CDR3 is CASSIDRGDRTYGYTF. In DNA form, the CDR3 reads TGTGCCAGTAGTATAGATCGTGGGGACAGGACCTATGGCTACACCTTC.

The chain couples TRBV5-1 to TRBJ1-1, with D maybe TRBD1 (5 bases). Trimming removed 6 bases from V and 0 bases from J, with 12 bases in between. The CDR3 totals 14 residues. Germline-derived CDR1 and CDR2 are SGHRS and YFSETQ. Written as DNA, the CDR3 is TGCGCCAGCAAGGATCAGGGTTTGAACACTGAAGCTTTCTTT. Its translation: CASKDQGLNTEAFF. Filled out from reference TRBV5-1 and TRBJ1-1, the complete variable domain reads KAGVTQTPRYLIKTRGQQVTLSCSPISGHRSVSWYQQTPGQGLQFLFEYFSETQRNKGNFPGRFSGRQFSNSRSEMNVSTLELGDSALYLCASKDQGLNTEAFFGQGTRLTVV.

The CDR3 DNA sequence: TGCGCCAGCAGCTTGGGACAGGGGGCTCTCTATGGCTACACCTTC. Translated, it gives CASSLGQGALYGYTF. J is TRBJ1-2 and V is TRBV5-1; 10 nucleotides agree with TRBD1. V lost 0 bases and J lost 4; bases outside the gene matches: 3. The length of the CDR3 is 15 residues. Germline assignment: CDR1 SGHRS and CDR2 YFSETQ.

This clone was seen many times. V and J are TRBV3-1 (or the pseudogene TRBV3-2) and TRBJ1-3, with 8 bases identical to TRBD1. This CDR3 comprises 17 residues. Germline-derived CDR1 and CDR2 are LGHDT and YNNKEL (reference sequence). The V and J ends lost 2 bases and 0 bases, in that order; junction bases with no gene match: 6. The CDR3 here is CASSQNQGASSGNTIYF. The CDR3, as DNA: TGTGCCAGCAGCCAAAACCAGGGGGCGAGCTCTGGAAACACCATATATTTT.

The CDR3 sequence is CASSEVPFVVGVAGGKTPLHF. The CDR3 DNA sequence: TGTGCCAGCAGTGAAGTACCTTTTGTCGTCGGGGTAGCAGGGGGCAAGACACCCCTCCACTTT. This chain links TRBV2 with TRBJ1-6; 8 bases fit TRBD1. With V trimmed by 1 base and J by 11 bases, 25 bases remained unmatched. The CDR3 totals 21 residues. Germline CDR1 is SNHLY and CDR2 is FYNNEI.

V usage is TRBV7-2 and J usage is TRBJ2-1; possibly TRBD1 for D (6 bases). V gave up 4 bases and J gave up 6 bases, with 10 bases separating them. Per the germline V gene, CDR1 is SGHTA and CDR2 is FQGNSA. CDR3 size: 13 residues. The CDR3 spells CASSSRDINEQFF. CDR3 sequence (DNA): TGTGCCAGCAGCTCCCGGGACATCAATGAGCAGTTCTTC.

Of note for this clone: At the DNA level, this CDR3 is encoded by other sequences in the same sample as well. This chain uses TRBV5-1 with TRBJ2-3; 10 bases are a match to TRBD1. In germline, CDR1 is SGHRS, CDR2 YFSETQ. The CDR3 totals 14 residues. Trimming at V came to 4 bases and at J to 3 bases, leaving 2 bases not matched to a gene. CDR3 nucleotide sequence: TGCGCCAGCAGCCCGGGACAGGGGACAGATACGCAGTATTTT. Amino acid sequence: CASSPGQGTDTQYF.

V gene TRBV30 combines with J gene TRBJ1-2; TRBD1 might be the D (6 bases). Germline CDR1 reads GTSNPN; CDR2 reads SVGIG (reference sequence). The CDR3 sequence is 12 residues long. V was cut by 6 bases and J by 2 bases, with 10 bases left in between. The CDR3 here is CACIQGNYGYTF. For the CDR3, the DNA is TGTGCCTGTATACAGGGAAACTATGGCTACACCTTC.

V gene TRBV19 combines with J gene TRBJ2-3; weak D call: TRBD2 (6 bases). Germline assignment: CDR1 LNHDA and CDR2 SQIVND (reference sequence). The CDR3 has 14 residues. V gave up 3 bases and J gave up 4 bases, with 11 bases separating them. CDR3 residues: CASSITRGSDTQYF. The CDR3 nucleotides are TGTGCCAGTAGTATTACCCGGGGGTCAGATACGCAGTATTTT.

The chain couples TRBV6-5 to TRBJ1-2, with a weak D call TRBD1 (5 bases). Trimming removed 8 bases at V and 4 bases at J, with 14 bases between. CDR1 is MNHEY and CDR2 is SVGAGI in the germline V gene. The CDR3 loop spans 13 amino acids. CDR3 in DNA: TGTGCCAGCGGTCGGGAGGGGTCCTATGGCTACACCTTC. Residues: CASGREGSYGYTF.

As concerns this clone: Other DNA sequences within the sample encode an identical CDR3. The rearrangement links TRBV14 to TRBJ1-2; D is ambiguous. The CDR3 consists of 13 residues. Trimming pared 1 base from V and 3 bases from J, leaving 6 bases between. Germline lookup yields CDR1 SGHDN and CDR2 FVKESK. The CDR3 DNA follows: TGTGCCAGCAGCCAAGCTACTGACTATGGCTACACCTTC. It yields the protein CASSQATDYGYTF.

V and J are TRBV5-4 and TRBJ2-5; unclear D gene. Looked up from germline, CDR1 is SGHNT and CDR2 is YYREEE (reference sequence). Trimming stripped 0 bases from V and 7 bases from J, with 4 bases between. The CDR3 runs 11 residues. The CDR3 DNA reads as TGTGCCAGCAGCTTGGACGGGACCCAGTACTTC. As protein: CASSLDGTQYF.

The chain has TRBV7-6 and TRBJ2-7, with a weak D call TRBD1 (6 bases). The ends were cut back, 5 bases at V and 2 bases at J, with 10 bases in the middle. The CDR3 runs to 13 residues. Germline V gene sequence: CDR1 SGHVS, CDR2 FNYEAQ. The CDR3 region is CASSEGETYEQYV. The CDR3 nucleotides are TGTGCCAGCAGCGAGGGGGAGACCTACGAGCAGTACGTC.

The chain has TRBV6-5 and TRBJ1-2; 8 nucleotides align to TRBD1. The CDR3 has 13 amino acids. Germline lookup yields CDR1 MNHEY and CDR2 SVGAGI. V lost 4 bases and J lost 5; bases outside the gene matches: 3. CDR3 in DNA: TGTGCCAGCAGTTTGGACAGGGATTATGGCTACACCTTC. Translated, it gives CASSLDRDYGYTF.

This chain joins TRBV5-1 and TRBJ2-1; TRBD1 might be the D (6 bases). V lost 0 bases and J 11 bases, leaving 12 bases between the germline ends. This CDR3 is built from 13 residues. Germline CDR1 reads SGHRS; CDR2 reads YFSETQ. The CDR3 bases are TGCGCCAGCAGCTTGGATGGGGGCCCCCAGCAGTTCTTC. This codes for CASSLDGGPQQFF.

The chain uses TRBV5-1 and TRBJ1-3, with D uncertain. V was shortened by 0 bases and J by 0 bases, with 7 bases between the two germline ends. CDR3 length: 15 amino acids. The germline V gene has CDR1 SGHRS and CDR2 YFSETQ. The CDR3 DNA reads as TGCGCCAGCAGCTTGGGTCAGATCTCTGGAAACACCATATATTTT. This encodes CASSLGQISGNTIYF. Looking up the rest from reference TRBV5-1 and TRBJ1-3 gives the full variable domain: KAGVTQTPRYLIKTRGQQVTLSCSPISGHRSVSWYQQTPGQGLQFLFEYFSETQRNKGNFPGRFSGRQFSNSRSEMNVSTLELGDSALYLCASSLGQISGNTIYFGEGSWLTVV.

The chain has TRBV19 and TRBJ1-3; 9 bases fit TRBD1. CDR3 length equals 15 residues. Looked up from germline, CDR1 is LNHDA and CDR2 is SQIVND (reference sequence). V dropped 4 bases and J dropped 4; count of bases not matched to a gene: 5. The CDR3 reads CASSRQGGPGNTIYF. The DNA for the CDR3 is TGTGCCAGTAGTAGACAGGGGGGACCCGGAAACACCATATATTTT.

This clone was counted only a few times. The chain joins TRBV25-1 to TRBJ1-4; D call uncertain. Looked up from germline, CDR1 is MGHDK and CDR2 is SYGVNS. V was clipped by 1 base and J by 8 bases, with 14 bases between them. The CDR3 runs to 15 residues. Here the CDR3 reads CASSESSSGREKLFF. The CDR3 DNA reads TGTGCCAGCAGTGAATCGTCGTCAGGTCGGGAAAAACTGTTTTTT.